These 4 T cell receptor beta chains came from one sample sequenced in a study of blood T cell repertoires in COVID-19. The method was immunoSEQ multiplex PCR; TCRdb's version includes in-frame clones alone and lacks a portion of them. The sample carries 80,000 to 95,000 clones, 80% to 85% recorded once. Specimen: peripheral blood. These receptors originate from a woman older than 75 with active or convalescent COVID-19.

This clone was seen once. The chain employs TRBV11-1 and TRBJ1-1; D perhaps matches TRBD1 (5 bases). V was pared by 5 bases and J by 5 bases, with 12 bases between. In germline, CDR1 is SGHAT, CDR2 FQDESV (reference sequence). The CDR3 is 13 amino acids. DNA of the CDR3: TGTGCCAGCAGCACGCAGGGTAGAACTGAAGCTTTCTTT. Residues: CASSTQGRTEAFF.

The J gene is TRBJ1-4, the V gene TRBV15; 8 bases agree with TRBD1. V dropped 4 bases and J dropped 7; count of bases not matched to a gene: 8. The CDR3 covers 15 residues. Germline CDR1 and CDR2: LNHNV and YYDKDF (reference sequence). The CDR3 coding sequence is TGTGCCACCAGCAAATCTAGAGGACAGGGTGAAAAACTGTTTTTT. Its protein is CATSKSRGQGEKLFF. Variable domain in full (rest from reference TRBV15 and TRBJ1-4): DAMVIQNPRYQVTQFGKPVTLSCSQTLNHNVMYWYQQKSSQAPKLLFHYYDKDFNNEADTPDNFQSRRPNTSFCFLDIRSPGLGDTAMYLCATSKSRGQGEKLFFGSGTQLSVL.

The chain joins TRBV4-1 to TRBJ1-5; 9 bases map to TRBD1. CDR3 size: 19 residues. V shed 4 bases, J shed 4 bases, and the junction held 17 bases outside the gene matches. Looked up from germline, CDR1 is MGHRA and CDR2 is YSYEKL. The CDR3 sequence is CASSPEPPGQGLRNQPQHF. Here the CDR3 DNA reads TGCGCCAGCAGCCCAGAGCCTCCGGGACAGGGTCTTCGGAATCAGCCCCAGCATTTT.

The chain joins TRBV7-8 to TRBJ2-3, with 14 bases aligning to TRBD2. CDR3 size: 16 residues. The ends lost 5 bases at V and 5 bases at J; junction bases unmatched: 6. From germline, CDR1 is SGHVS and CDR2 FQNEAQ. The CDR3 DNA follows: TGTGCCAGCAGCCCCCGGACTAGCGGGGGGTTAGATACGCAGTATTTT. Amino acid sequence: CASSPRTSGGLDTQYF. Filled out from reference TRBV7-8 and TRBJ2-3, the complete variable domain reads GAGVSQSPRYKVAKRGQDVALRCDPISGHVSLFWYQQALGQGPEFLTYFQNEAQLDKSGLPSDRFFAERPEGSVSTLKIQRTQQEDSAVYLCASSPRTSGGLDTQYFGPGTRLTVL.